This T cell receptor beta chain was retrieved from a study of human T cells and chemical hapten exposure. TCRdb independently ran MiXCR on the RACE reads; one entry per CDR3 protein. Of about 41,000 distinct CDR3 sequences in the sample, 4.4% were seen once. The CDR3 spans 15 residues. The V gene end was trimmed by 3 bases and the J gene end by 10 bases; junction bases not matched to a gene: 8. The time point denotes: healthy volunteer bleed at 2 weeks. Sequencing started from total RNA isolated from unfractionated whole blood. The sample holds many counts of this clonotype. This rearrangement joins TRBV12-3 or TRBV12-4 to TRBJ1-6; 8 bases align to TRBD1. The sequenced sample consisted of whole blood. The clonotype was recovered from a human donor in good health. Some clones in this sample may be carry-over from other donors' samples. The CDR3 here is CASSFSTGEGSPLHF. The CDR3 coding sequence is TGTGCCAGCAGTTTTTCGACAGGGGAAGGCTCACCCCTCCACTTT.